This T cell receptor beta chain appears in the sequencing data of a study of lung T cells in sarcoidosis with Löfgren's syndrome. Study overall: Repertoire analyses centered on Löfgren's syndrome patients.

The study, taken as a whole, reports: Multiple Löfgren's syndrome patients reportedly shared TRAV12-1 and TRBV2 CDR3 motifs, suggesting public CD4+ TCRs.

V was clipped by 5 bases and J by 0 bases, with 13 bases between them. CDR3 size: 15 residues. TCRdb reprocessed the reads with MiXCR, giving one entry per CDR3 protein. The profile shows tens of thousands of distinct CDR3 sequences, around 21% of them singletons. Turning to this clonotype: Its antigen is not identified.

The sequencing sample was made of CD4+ T cells from PBMCs. This TCR was recovered from a human donor with sarcoidosis (Löfgren's syndrome or another form), or a control subject (not recorded which). The chain links TRBV12-3 or TRBV12-4 to TRBJ1-1; unclear D gene. In DNA, the CDR3 is TGTGCCAGCAGTCCCCAATTGAATCTGAACACTGAAGCTTTCTTT. This codes for CASSPQLNLNTEAFF.